This paragraph covers one T cell receptor beta chain sequence. The antigen remains unidentified. Trimming left V 1 base short and J 5 bases short, with 12 bases between. Germline lookup yields CDR1 SGHRS and CDR2 YFSETQ. The CDR3 runs 14 residues. DNA at approximately 200 ng, 30,000 or so T cell genomes, went into sorted-subset replicate PCRs. Assay used: immunoSEQ multiplex PCR; TCRdb lists only in-frame clones, some missing. The sample carries about 340,000 clones, around four fifths recorded once. These data originate in a study of shared clonotypes between healthy human individuals. Study-wide context: Two women and a few men aged 18 to 49 served as donors. Overall study findings and caveats: Depth was large, yet rarefaction showed that sorted-subset sequencing was incomplete.

HIV-negative, healthy adults without recent acute infections or vaccinations were the donors. The chain links TRBV5-1 to TRBJ2-5; D is unresolved. This receptor was obtained from a man aged 30-40 years in good health. Sequencing was carried out using memory CD4+ T cells sorted from blood. Noted subset: CD45RA-negative fraction. The CDR3 spells CASSLSHNEETQYF. As DNA, the CDR3 is TGCGCCAGCAGCTTGAGCCATAACGAGGAGACCCAGTACTTC.